This TCR beta chain emerged from a study of early T cells in non-severe SARS-CoV-2 infection (dated by TCRdb to the early 2020s). In the study overall: TCR sequencing used bulk RNA from unsorted whole blood, so alpha and beta chains could not be paired.

The study was a case-control design nested within a healthcare worker cohort in London, UK, with weekly nasopharyngeal swab PCR tests and blood sampling. Healthcare workers were recruited during the week of the UK lockdown, between 23 and 31 March 2020, and followed weekly for up to roughly 15 weeks. Libraries were built with 5' RACE. Sequencing took place on a NextSeq 500. To correct for sequencing error and PCR bias, the TCR library protocol tagged individual cDNA molecules with unique molecular identifiers. Both TCR alpha and beta chains were sequenced, and tight co-correlation was observed between alpha and beta sequence abundances in each sample. The source study handled its data this way. Decombinator V4 was used to perform V gene, J gene and CDR3 annotation of TCR sequences. Expanded TCRs were defined as changing significantly between any two time points under a Poisson model with p below 0.0001. TCR abundances were normalised to the total number of TCRs sequenced per sample and expressed as counts per million. TRAV1-2 paired with TRAJ12, TRAJ20 or TRAJ33 defined MAIT TCRs, while TRAV10 paired with TRAJ18 defined iNKT TCRs. VDJdb, accessed 1 November 2021, was searched for CMV, EBV and SARS-CoV-2 annotated TCRs, excluding TCRs annotated for multiple antigens. TCRdb trimmed public reads at Q25 via fastp, called clones via MiXCR and kept in-frame beta chains. Each entry is one CDR3 protein sequence, shown with its most common DNA and genes. These V and J calls derive from TCRdb rather than the authors' analysis. For this sample the table gives more than 70,000 distinct CDR3 sequences, of which about 11% were detected only once. In total, the top ten clones hold about 11% of the sample.

Paper-wide results and their limitations: VDJdb matching was skewed toward anti-spike CD8 responses and likely underestimated virus-specific expansions by missing private and CD4 specificities.

The V and J ends are trimmed by 8 bases and 0 bases, leaving 11 bases between them. From the cysteine up to the phenylalanine, the CDR3 has a length of 14 residues. Only the CDR3 DNA is retained, 42 bases long and in frame from the first base. As encoded in the germline V gene (reference sequence), CDR1 is LGHDT while CDR2 is YNNKEL. Ten or more counts support this clonotype. Which antigen it targets is not known. The input lacks base qualities; no much larger clone sits a single base away. The sequence came from an adult who was a healthcare worker with PCR-confirmed SARS-CoV-2 infection or an uninfected control (not recorded which). The sample consisted of whole blood, taken at baseline. This chain is built from TRBV3-1 and TRBJ2-1; D gene: possibly TRBD2, on 7 matching bases. The CDR3 protein is CASGGGPSYNEQFF. The bases read TGTGCCAGCGGCGGGGGCCCCTCCTACAATGAGCAGTTCTTC.